This T cell receptor (beta chain) was sequenced during a study of T cells in Graves' hyperthyroidism and ophthalmopathy. On this clonotype itself: Its specificity is not known.

The CDR3 spans 16 residues. CDR1 and CDR2 (germline): SGHDN, FVKESK. The V end was cut by 6 bases, the J end by 4 bases, with 16 bases between. Amplification yielded TCR beta CDR3 regions, with RNA transcripts as the source. The HTBI primer set drove a first-round RT-PCR of the TCR CDR3. TCRdb analysed the multiplex PCR reads with MiXCR anew, one entry per CDR3 protein. The sample contains about 840,000 distinct CDR3 sequences, over 35% of which appear only once. Study-wide points: Most thyroid clonotypes expanded above 0.001 were also detected in blood.

Patients showing uncontrolled infection, other autoimmune disease, pregnancy or lactation were ineligible. Diagnostic assessment was based on clinical symptoms, serum thyroxine and TRAb, thyroid ultrasound and orbital computed tomography. Fresh peripheral blood, approximately 9.6 ml, yielded the PBMCs. This clonotype was obtained from a man between 18 and 35 years old with Graves' hyperthyroidism. The rearrangement links TRBV14 to TRBJ1-6; D not resolved. Sequenced: blood. The CDR3 loop reads CASSPTQDRYNSPLHF. The CDR3 nucleotides are TGTGCCAGCAGTCCCACTCAGGACCGATATAATTCACCCCTCCACTTT.